The source of this T cell receptor (beta chain) is a study of post-analysis software for immune sequencing data. In the study overall: Multiple sclerosis in the patients followed relapsing-remitting, secondary progressive and progressive-relapsing courses.

TCR beta libraries were prepared from cDNA with unique molecular identifiers. Researchers reported some 500,000 cDNA molecules coming from roughly 0.93 to 9.6 million T cells. TCRdb itself ran the PCR reads through MiXCR, one entry per CDR3 protein. The data contain around 400,000 distinct CDR3 sequences, about 40% of them singletons. Overall study results and limits: Co-batched samples clustered tightly together by F measure. Elevated frequency relative to controls characterized roughly 5 TRBV segments in patients, TRBV5-6, TRBV5-1 and TRBV20-1 among them. Normalized Chao1 diversity was significantly reduced in patients versus controls.

This clonotype was seen more than once but under ten times. Its specificity is not known. Germline V lookup: CDR1 MDHEN, CDR2 SYDVKM. V was clipped by 7 bases and J by 7 bases, with 20 bases between them. The CDR3 loop spans 14 amino acids. The sequenced sample consisted of blood. This sequence joins TRBV28 and TRBJ2-7; no reliable D call. The sequence was obtained from a girl between 2 and 10 years old with multiple sclerosis. CDR3 coding DNA: TGTGCCAGCAACTCGGTTCTTGTACAATCTGAGCAGTACTTC. It encodes CASNSVLVQSEQYF.